What follows is one T cell receptor (beta chain) and its context. Its antigen is still unknown. Base qualities are not recorded, but no much larger clone differs from it by a single base. Reading from cysteine to phenylalanine, the CDR3 counts 16 amino acids. Left in the record is the CDR3 DNA by itself, 48 bases read in frame from the first base. CDR1 and CDR2 (SGHAT, FQNNGV) derive from the germline V gene. V trim: 6 bases; J trim: 2 bases; unmatched bases: 10. This sample was taken from a study of CD8+CD57+ T cells in acquired aplastic anemia (dated 2018 in TCRdb). Broadly, across the study: CD8+CD57+ expansion was defined as a frequency above the mean frequency observed in healthy subjects. What the work shows at the level of the full study, not this receptor alone: In patients, diversity was lower in CD8+CD57+ cells than in the total CD4+ and CD8+ cell pools. CD8+ Simpson's diversity did not differ significantly between patients and healthy controls (P=0.060). Around 30 CD8+ CDR3 sequences were shared between patients and controls but appeared highly expressed in patients and within their immunodominant clones.

Expansion of CD8+CD57+ cells had been shown by flow cytometry in the patients chosen for sequencing. For about 15% of the 12 patients who had sufficient cells, CD8+CD57+ effector memory cells were also sequenced. Severe acquired aplastic anemia was diagnosed in all patients according to International Study of Aplastic Anemia and Agranulocytosis and Camitta criteria. No patient had received any therapy when blood was sampled. CD8+CD57+ cells were bead-enriched, yielding a mean of about 1.5 ug of DNA. TCR repertoires of sorted CD4+ and CD8+ blood T cells from severe aplastic anemia patients and healthy subjects were deep-sequenced in the study. Patients were enrolled in the USA under clinicaltrials.gov protocols 00001620, 01623167, 00001397, 00071045, 00081523 and 00961064. Ficoll-Paque density gradient centrifugation was used to isolate peripheral blood mononuclear cells. Profiling of TCR beta VDJ combinations and CDR3 sequences used genomic DNA as the template. An Illumina HiSeq 2000 was the platform used for TCR repertoire sequencing. Under the source paper's analysis protocol: TRBV/TRBJ rearrangement plots, CDR3 size and DJ length profiles, and Simpson's diversity index were used to evaluate the repertoires. Whichever DNA sequence was most abundant in the deep sequencing data was defined as the immunodominant clone. CDR3 amino acid sequences were checked for sharing across subjects and were also compared against the VDJdb database and published repertoires. The raw public reads went through TCRdb reprocessing: fastp at Q25, MiXCR clone calling, in-frame beta chains kept. Each entry merges the rows of one CDR3 protein and shows their most common DNA and genes. These V and J calls are TCRdb output, not the study's own analysis. The sample table holds around 17,000 distinct CDR3 sequences, of which around two fifths were seen once. 80% to 90% of the sample goes to the ten largest clones.

The chain was built from TRBV11-2 and TRBJ2-7, with TRBD1 matching 10 junction bases. Material for sequencing was CD8+CD57+ T cells sorted from PBMCs. Per the publication, the cell subset or site label means: bead-enriched CD8+CD57+ effector memory T cells from SAA patients. This receptor was obtained from a human donor with aplastic anemia. The DNA sequence is as follows: TGTGCCAGCAGAACAACCGGGACAGGGGCGCCCTACGAGCAGTACTTC. It translates as CASRTTGTGAPYEQYF.